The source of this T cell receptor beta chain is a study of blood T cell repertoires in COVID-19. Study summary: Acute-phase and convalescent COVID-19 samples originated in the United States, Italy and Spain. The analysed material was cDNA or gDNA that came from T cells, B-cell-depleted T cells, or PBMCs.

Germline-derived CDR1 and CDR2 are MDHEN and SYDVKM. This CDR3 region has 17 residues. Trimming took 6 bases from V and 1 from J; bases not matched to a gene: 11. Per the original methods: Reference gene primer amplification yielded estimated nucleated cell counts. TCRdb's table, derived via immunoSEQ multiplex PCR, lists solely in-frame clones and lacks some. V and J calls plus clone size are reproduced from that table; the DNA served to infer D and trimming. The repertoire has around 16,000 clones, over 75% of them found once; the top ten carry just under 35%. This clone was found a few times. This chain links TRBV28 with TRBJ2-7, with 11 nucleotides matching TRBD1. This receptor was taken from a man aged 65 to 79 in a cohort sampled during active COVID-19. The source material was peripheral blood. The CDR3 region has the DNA TGTGCCAGCAGCTACCAAACCGGGACAGGGGGATCCTACGAGCAGTACTTC. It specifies CASSYQTGTGGSYEQYF.